This entry describes one T cell receptor (beta chain). The antigen remains unidentified. Using constant-segment primers, 5'RACE produced TCR alpha and TCR beta cDNA libraries carrying sample barcodes and UMIs. TCRdb called the 5' RACE reads again in MiXCR, with one record for every CDR3 protein. The table records under 600,000 distinct CDR3 sequences, roughly 20% of them present only once. The sample is drawn from a study of T-cell memory formation after mild COVID-19. Findings and limits, study-wide: Among contracting clones, CD4+ were mainly CM/EM and CD8+ enriched in EMRA. Clones that shrank (day 15 to 85) were balanced CD4/CD8, whereas later expanders leaned CD4+.

The sequence came from an adult woman who had mild COVID-19 (a few samples of this study predate the infection). Cell type and time point are not known. Sequenced material: PBMCs or a T cell subset sorted from them (not recorded which).

The CDR3 here is CASSPKTYNEQFF. CDR3 nucleotide sequence: TGTGCCAGCAGCCCCAAAACGTACAATGAGCAGTTCTTC. The chain is built from TRBV7-9 and TRBJ2-1; D gene unclear. Trimming cost V 5 bases and J 4 bases, with 9 bases left between them. The germline V gene encodes CDR1 SEHNR and CDR2 FQNEAQ (reference sequence). The length of the CDR3 is 13 residues. Variable domain in full (rest from reference TRBV7-9 and TRBJ2-1): DTGVSQNPRHKITKRGQNVTFRCDPISEHNRLYWYRQTLGQGPEFLTYFQNEAQLEKSRLLSDRFSAERPKGSFSTLEIQRTEQGDSAMYLCASSPKTYNEQFFGPGTRLTVL.